Below are 17 T cell receptor beta chains sequenced from a single sample in a study of blood T cell repertoires in COVID-19. This table comes from immunoSEQ multiplex PCR, and its TCRdb copy is limited to in-frame clones, with some not included. This sample yields tens of thousands of clones, of which over 80% are seen a single time; around 10% belongs to the top ten. The sequencing input was peripheral blood. The receptor set was obtained from a woman aged 70-85 years with acute or convalescent COVID-19.

The chain has TRBV11-3 and TRBJ2-2; 10 positions match TRBD1. Trimming at V came to 4 bases and at J to 2 bases, leaving 4 bases not matched to a gene. In germline, CDR1 is SGHNT, CDR2 YENEEA. This CDR3 is built from 16 residues. This CDR3 reads CASSSRDRGNTGELFF. The DNA of the CDR3 is TGTGCCAGCAGCTCCCGGGACAGGGGAAACACCGGGGAGCTGTTTTTT.

V and J are TRBV7-3 and TRBJ2-3; D may be TRBD2 (5 bases). This CDR3 contains 13 residues. V gave up 4 bases and J gave up 6 bases, with 11 bases separating them. The germline gives CDR1 SGHTA, CDR2 FQGTGA. Written as DNA, the CDR3 is TGTGCCAGCAGCTCAGCGGCCACGGATACGCAGTATTTT. Residues: CASSSAATDTQYF.

The V gene is TRBV6-5, the J gene TRBJ2-5; 9 bases align to TRBD2. The CDR3 covers 15 residues. Germline V gene sequence: CDR1 MNHEY, CDR2 SVGAGI. With V trimmed by 5 bases and J by 5 bases, 9 bases remained unmatched. The CDR3 DNA follows: TGTGCCAGCAGTACCAGGACTAGCGTGAGGGAGACCCAGTACTTC. It codes for CASSTRTSVRETQYF.

Turning to this clone: Other DNA variants within this sample encode the same CDR3. J is TRBJ1-1 and V is TRBV19, with D hard to call. V was shortened by 1 base and J by 1 base, with 7 bases between the two germline ends. The CDR3 runs 14 residues. Germline V CDR1 and CDR2: LNHDA, SQIVND (reference sequence). The CDR3 reads CASSIVGGNTEAFF. The CDR3 nucleotides are TGTGCCAGTAGTATAGTCGGAGGGAACACTGAAGCTTTCTTT.

V is TRBV4-1 and J is TRBJ1-1; no firm D call. The CDR3 is 15 amino acids. The germline gives CDR1 MGHRA, CDR2 YSYEKL. The V end was cut by 0 bases, the J end by 5 bases, with 13 bases between. CDR3 in amino acids: CASSQEPRRGTEAFF. CDR3 bases: TGCGCCAGCAGCCAAGAACCACGGCGGGGAACTGAAGCTTTCTTT.

The chain is built from TRBV18 and TRBJ2-3, with D tentatively TRBD2 (5 bases). The CDR3 extends over 16 amino acids. CDR1 and CDR2 from the germline V gene are KGHSH and LQKENI. The ends were cut back, 2 bases at V and 3 bases at J, with 15 bases in the middle. The CDR3 loop reads CASSPFAGSATDTQYF. The CDR3 DNA sequence: TGTGCCAGCTCACCATTTGCGGGTTCAGCAACAGATACGCAGTATTTT.

The genes are TRBV11-3 and TRBJ2-7; D remains unclear. The germline V gene encodes CDR1 SGHNT and CDR2 YENEEA. V was trimmed by 2 bases and J by 1 base, leaving 6 bases between them. CDR3 size: 13 residues. For the CDR3, the DNA is TGTGCCAGCAGCTTATCCGGGTCCTACGAGCAGTACGTC. It encodes CASSLSGSYEQYV.

This chain links TRBV9 with TRBJ2-1; 9 bases are shared with TRBD2. Germline values: CDR1 SGDLS, CDR2 YYNGEE. The CDR3 totals 17 residues. The ends lost 3 bases at V and 7 bases at J; junction bases unmatched: 14. CDR3 amino acids: CASSATLRSGGINEQFF. For the CDR3, the DNA is TGTGCCAGCAGCGCGACTCTCAGGAGCGGGGGGATAAATGAGCAGTTCTTC.

The chain employs TRBV6-5 and TRBJ2-7; TRBD1 matches 9 bases. The CDR3 loop spans 13 amino acids. Germline assignment: CDR1 MNHEY and CDR2 SVGAGI. Unmatched junction bases numbered 3, after V lost 6 bases and J lost 3 bases. The CDR3 spells CASSMGQGYEQYV. The DNA for the CDR3 is TGTGCCAGCAGCATGGGACAGGGCTACGAGCAGTACGTC.

V and J are TRBV28 and TRBJ1-2, with D maybe TRBD1 (5 bases). The CDR3 length is 13 residues. Germline loops: CDR1 MDHEN, CDR2 SYDVKM. V lost 6 bases, J lost 4 bases, and 12 bases lay in between. CDR3 sequence reads: CASSNDRVYGYTF. The DNA for the CDR3 is TGTGCCAGCAGCAACGACAGAGTCTATGGCTACACCTTC.

This clone showed up just once. This rearrangement joins TRBV30 to TRBJ1-3; no firm D call. Trimming removed 3 bases at V and 0 bases at J, with 15 bases between. CDR1 and CDR2 from the germline V gene are GTSNPN and SVGIG (reference sequence). The CDR3 has 16 residues. The CDR3 region has the DNA TGTGCCTGGAGACGGTCCACTGTCTCCTCTGGAAACACCATATATTTT. Protein: CAWRRSTVSSGNTIYF. The whole variable domain, filled in from reference TRBV30 and TRBJ1-3, reads SQTIHQWPATLVQPVGSPLSLECTVEGTSNPNLYWYRQAAGRGLQLLFYSVGIGQISSEVPQNLSASRPQDRQFILSSKKLLLSDSGFYLCAWRRSTVSSGNTIYFGEGSWLTVV.

The chain is built from TRBV28 and TRBJ2-5; 10 bases match TRBD2. The ends lost 1 base at V and 5 bases at J; junction bases unmatched: 13. The germline V gene encodes CDR1 MDHEN and CDR2 SYDVKM. The CDR3 is made up of 18 amino acids. CDR3 nucleotide sequence: TGTGCCAGCAGTTTATTATACGGAGCGGGAGGGCCCGGTGAGACCCAGTACTTC. Protein: CASSLLYGAGGPGETQYF.

V and J are TRBV7-8 and TRBJ1-4, with TRBD1 matching over 10 bases. This CDR3 is built from 18 residues. Germline CDR1 reads SGHVS; CDR2 reads FQNEAQ. The V gene end was trimmed by 5 bases and the J gene end by 7 bases; junction bases not matched to a gene: 16. CDR3 loop: CASSLPPPGQGWSEKLFF. As DNA, the CDR3 is TGTGCCAGCAGCCTACCTCCCCCGGGACAGGGGTGGAGTGAAAAACTGTTTTTT.

This chain joins TRBV24-1 and TRBJ2-1; D might be TRBD1 (5 bases). CDR1 and CDR2 (germline): KGHDR, SFDVKD. V was trimmed by 2 bases and J by 8 bases, leaving 12 bases between them. The CDR3 contains 14 residues. CDR3 sequence: CATSDSQGHDEQFF. For the CDR3, the DNA is TGTGCCACCAGTGATTCGCAGGGTCACGATGAGCAGTTCTTC.

The chain employs TRBV11-2 and TRBJ2-5, with a possible D match to TRBD1 (6 bases). V was pared by 7 bases and J by 5 bases, with 14 bases between. The CDR3 has 13 amino acids. Germline CDR1 and CDR2: SGHAT and FQNNGV. The CDR3 nucleotides are TGTGCCAGCACCACCACGAGGGGGGAGACCCAGTACTTC. This gives the protein CASTTTRGETQYF. The full variable domain, in which reference TRBV11-2 and TRBJ2-5 provide the parts outside the CDR3, is EAGVAQSPRYKIIEKRQSVAFWCNPISGHATLYWYQQILGQGPKLLIQFQNNGVVDDSQLPKDRFSAERLKGVDSTLKIQPAKLEDSAVYLCASTTTRGETQYFGPGTRLLVL.

Here the CDR3 reads CASSSGQGTEQYV. The CDR3 region has the DNA TGTGCCAGCAGTTCCGGACAGGGCACCGAGCAGTACGTC. This chain joins TRBV28 and TRBJ2-7; 8 nucleotides align to TRBD1. V dropped 4 bases and J dropped 6; count of bases not matched to a gene: 5. This CDR3 contains 13 residues. Germline V lookup: CDR1 MDHEN, CDR2 SYDVKM.

This clone was detected once. The chain uses TRBV2 and TRBJ1-2, with D hard to call. This CDR3 region has 13 residues. Germline CDR1 and CDR2: SNHLY and FYNNEI. V dropped 6 bases and J dropped 4 bases, with 12 bases sitting between them. The CDR3 is CASRVGEGYGYTF. The CDR3 bases are TGTGCCAGCAGGGTGGGCGAGGGCTATGGCTACACCTTC.